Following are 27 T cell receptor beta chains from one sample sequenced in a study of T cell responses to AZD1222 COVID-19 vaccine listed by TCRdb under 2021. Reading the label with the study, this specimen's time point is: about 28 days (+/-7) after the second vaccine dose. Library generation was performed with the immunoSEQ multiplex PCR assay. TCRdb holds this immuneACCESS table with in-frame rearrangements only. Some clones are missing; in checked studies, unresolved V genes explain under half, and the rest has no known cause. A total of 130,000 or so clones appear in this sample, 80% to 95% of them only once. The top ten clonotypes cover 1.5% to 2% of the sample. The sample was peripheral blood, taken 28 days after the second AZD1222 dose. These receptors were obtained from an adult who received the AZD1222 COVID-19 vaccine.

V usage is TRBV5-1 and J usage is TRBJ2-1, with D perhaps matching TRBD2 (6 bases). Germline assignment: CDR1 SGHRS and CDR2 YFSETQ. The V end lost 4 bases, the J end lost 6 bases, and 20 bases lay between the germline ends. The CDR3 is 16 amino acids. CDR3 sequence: CASSRPQAPGGNEQFF. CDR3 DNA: TGCGCCAGCAGCCGACCACAGGCCCCCGGGGGCAATGAGCAGTTCTTC.

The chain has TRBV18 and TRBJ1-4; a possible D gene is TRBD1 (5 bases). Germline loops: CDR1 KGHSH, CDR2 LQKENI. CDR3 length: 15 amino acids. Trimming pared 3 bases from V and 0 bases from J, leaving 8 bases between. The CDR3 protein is CASSPQGTTNEKLFF. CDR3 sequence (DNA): TGTGCCAGCTCACCTCAGGGAACAACTAATGAAAAACTGTTTTTT.

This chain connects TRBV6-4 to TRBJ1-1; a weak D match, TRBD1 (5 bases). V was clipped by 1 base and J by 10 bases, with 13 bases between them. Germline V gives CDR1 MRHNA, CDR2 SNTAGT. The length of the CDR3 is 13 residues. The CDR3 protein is CASSDLGRVLAFF. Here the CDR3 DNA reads TGTGCCAGCAGTGACTTGGGCAGGGTGCTAGCTTTCTTT.

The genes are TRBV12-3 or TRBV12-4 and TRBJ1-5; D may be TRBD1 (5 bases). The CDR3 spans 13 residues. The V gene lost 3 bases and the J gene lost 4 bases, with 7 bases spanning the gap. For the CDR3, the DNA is TGTGCCAGCAGTTTCTGGGGGAATCAGCCCCAGCATTTT. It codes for CASSFWGNQPQHF.

The CDR3 loop is CASSYTISGGGYGYTF. The CDR3 DNA reads as TGTGCCAGCAGTTACACGATATCAGGGGGCGGTTATGGCTACACCTTC. This rearrangement joins TRBV6-5 to TRBJ1-2; TRBD1 matches 8 bases. The CDR3 consists of 16 residues. The germline gives CDR1 MNHEY, CDR2 SVGAGI. V lost 2 bases to trimming and J lost 5 bases; unmatched junction nucleotides: 10.

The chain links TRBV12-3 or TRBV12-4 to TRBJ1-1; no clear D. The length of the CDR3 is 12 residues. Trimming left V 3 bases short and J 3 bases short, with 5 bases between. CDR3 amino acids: CASSFGDTEAFF. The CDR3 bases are TGTGCCAGCAGTTTTGGGGACACTGAAGCTTTCTTT.

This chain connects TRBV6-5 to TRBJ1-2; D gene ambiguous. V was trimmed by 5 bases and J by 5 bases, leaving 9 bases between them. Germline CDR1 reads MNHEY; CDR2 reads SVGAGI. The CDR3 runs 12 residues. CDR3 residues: CASSPVGYGYTF. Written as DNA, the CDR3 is TGTGCCAGCAGTCCGGTTGGGTATGGCTACACCTTC.

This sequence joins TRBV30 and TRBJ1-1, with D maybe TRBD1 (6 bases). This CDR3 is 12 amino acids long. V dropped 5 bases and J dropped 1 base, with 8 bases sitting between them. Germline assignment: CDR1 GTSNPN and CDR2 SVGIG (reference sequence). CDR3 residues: CAWGQTNTEAFF. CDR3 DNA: TGTGCCTGGGGACAGACGAACACTGAAGCTTTCTTT.

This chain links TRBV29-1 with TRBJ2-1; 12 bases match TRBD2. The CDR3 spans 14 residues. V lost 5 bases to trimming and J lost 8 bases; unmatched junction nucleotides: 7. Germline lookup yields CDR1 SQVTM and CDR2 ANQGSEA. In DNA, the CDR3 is TGCAGCGTTCTAGCGGGAGGGCCGAACGATGAGCAGTTCTTC. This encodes CSVLAGGPNDEQFF.

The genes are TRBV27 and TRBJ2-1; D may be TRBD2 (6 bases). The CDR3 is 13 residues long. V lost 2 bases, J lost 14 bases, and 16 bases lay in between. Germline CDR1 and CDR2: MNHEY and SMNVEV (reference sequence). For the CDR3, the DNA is TGTGCCAGCAGTTTAGTATCCACCCGGAGGGAGTTCTTC. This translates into CASSLVSTRREFF.

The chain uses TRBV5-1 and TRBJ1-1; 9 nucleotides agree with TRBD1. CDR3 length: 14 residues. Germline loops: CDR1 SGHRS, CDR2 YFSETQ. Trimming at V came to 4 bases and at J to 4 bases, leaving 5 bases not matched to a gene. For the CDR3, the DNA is TGCGCCAGCAGCCCGGGACAGGGCGCCACTGAAGCTTTCTTT. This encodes CASSPGQGATEAFF.

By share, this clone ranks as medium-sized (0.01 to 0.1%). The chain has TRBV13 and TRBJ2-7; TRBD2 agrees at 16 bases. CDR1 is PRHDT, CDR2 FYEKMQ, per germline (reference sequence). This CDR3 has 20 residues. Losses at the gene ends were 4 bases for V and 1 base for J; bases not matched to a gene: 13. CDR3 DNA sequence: TGTGCCAGCAGCTCCGGGACTAGCGGGAGGGCCTCCCGGGGGTCCTACGAGCAGTACGTC. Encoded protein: CASSSGTSGRASRGSYEQYV.

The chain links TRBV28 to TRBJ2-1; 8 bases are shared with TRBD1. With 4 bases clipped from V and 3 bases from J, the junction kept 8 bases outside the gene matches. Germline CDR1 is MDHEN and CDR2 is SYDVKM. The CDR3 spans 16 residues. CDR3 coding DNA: TGTGCCAGCAGTTCCCAACAGGGGGTCTTCTACAATGAGCAGTTCTTC. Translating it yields CASSSQQGVFYNEQFF.

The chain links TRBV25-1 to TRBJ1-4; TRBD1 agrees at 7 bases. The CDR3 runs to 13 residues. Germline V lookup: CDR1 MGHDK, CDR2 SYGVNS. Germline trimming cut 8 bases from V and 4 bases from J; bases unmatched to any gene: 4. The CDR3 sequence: CASQGDYNEKLFF. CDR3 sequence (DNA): TGTGCCAGCCAGGGGGATTATAATGAAAAACTGTTTTTT.

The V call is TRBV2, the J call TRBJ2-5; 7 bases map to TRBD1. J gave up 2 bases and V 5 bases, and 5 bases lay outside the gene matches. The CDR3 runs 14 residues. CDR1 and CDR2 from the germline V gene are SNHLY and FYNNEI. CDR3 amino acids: CASSSGQAQETQYF. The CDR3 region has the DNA TGTGCCAGCAGTAGCGGACAGGCTCAAGAGACCCAGTACTTC.

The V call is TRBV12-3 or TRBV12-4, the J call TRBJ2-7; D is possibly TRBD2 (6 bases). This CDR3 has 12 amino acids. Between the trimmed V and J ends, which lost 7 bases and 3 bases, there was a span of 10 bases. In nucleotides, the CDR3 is TGTGCCAGCAACCAGGGACTCTACGAGCAGTACTTC. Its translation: CASNQGLYEQYF.

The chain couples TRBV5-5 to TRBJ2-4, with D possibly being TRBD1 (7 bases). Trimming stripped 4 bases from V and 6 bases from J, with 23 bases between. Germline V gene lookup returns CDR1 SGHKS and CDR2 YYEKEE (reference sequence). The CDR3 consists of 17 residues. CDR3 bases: TGTGCCAGCAGCCCTTCCCCCAGGGGGGATTCGGGAAACATTCAGTACTTC. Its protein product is CASSPSPRGDSGNIQYF.

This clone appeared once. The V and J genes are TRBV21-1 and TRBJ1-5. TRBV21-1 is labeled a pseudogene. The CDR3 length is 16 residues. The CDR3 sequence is CASSDNRGGDNQPQHF. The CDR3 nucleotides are TGTGCCAGCAGCGATAATAGGGGGGGCGACAATCAGCCCCAGCATTTT.

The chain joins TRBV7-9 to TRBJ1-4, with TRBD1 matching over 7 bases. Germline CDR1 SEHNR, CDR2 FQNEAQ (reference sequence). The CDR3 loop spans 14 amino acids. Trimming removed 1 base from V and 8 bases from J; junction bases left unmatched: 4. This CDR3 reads CASSLGTGREKLFF. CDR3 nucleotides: TGTGCCAGCAGCTTAGGGACAGGCCGCGAAAAACTGTTTTTT.

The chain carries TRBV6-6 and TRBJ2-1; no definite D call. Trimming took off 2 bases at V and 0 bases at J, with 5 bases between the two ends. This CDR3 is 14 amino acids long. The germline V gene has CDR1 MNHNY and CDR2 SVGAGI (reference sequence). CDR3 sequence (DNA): TGTGCCAGCAGTTACGATAGCTCCTACAATGAGCAGTTCTTC. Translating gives CASSYDSSYNEQFF.

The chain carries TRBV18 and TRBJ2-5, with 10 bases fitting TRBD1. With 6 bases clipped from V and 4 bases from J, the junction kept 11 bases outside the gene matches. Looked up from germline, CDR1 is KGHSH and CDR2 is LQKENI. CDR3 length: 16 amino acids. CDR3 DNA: TGTGCCAGCTCTGGAACGTCGACAGGGGGCAGAGAGACCCAGTACTTC. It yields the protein CASSGTSTGGRETQYF.

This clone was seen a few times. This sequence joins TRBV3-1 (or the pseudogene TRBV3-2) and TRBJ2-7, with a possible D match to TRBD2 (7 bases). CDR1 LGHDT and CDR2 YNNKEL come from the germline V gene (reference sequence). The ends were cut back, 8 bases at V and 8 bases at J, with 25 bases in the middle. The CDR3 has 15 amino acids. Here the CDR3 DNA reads TGTGCCAGCCCGAGTTCTTGCGGGGGCGGGTTGAAGCAGTACGTC. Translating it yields CASPSSCGGGLKQYV.

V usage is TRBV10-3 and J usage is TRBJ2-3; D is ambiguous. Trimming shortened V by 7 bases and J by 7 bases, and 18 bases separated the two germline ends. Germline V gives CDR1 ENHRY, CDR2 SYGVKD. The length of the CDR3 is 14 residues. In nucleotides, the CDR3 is TGTGCCATCACGGCAGACCTGACGGGTCATACGCAGTATTTT. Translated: CAITADLTGHTQYF.

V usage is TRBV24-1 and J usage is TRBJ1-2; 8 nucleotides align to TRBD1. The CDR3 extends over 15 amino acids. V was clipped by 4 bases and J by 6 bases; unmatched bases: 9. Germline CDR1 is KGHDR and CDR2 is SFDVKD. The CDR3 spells CATSDPDRERDGYTF. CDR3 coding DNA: TGTGCCACCAGTGACCCGGACAGGGAAAGGGATGGCTACACCTTC.

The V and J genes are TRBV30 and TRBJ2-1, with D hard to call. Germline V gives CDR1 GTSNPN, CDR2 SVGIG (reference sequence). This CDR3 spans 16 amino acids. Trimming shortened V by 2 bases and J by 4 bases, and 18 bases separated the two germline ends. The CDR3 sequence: CAWSKEGYGLYNEQFF. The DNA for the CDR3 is TGTGCCTGGAGTAAGGAAGGGTACGGCCTTTACAATGAGCAGTTCTTC.

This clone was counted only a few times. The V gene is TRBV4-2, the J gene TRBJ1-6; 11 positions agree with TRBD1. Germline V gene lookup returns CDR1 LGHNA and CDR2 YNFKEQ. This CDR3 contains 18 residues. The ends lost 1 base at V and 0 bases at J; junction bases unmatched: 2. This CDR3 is CASSQGTGGLSYNSPLHF. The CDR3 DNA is TGTGCCAGCAGCCAAGGGACAGGGGGCCTCTCCTATAATTCACCCCTCCACTTT.

CDR3 in amino acids: CASSRDRGNNSPLHF. The CDR3 DNA is TGCGCCAGCAGTAGGGACAGGGGGAATAATTCACCCCTCCACTTT. The J gene is TRBJ1-6, the V gene TRBV23-1; TRBD1 matches 11 bases. TRBV23-1 is an open reading frame whose function is uncertain. The J segment lost 5 bases and the V segment lost 5 bases, leaving 2 bases of the junction unmatched. The CDR3 runs 15 residues.